This T cell receptor beta chain originates from a study of blood T cell repertoires in COVID-19. The CDR3 has 15 residues. Germline V gene data show CDR1 as MDHEN and CDR2 as SYDVKM. The V and J ends lost 6 bases and 3 bases, in that order; junction bases with no gene match: 8. TCRdb keeps only in-frame clones here, not all; method: immunoSEQ multiplex PCR. The sample comprises fewer than 70,000 clones, around 79% of which are singletons, and around 5.1% rests with the top ten. This receptor was taken from a human donor in a cohort sampled during active COVID-19. Sequencing used peripheral blood. This chain uses TRBV28 with TRBJ2-7; 10 nucleotides agree with TRBD1. The CDR3 sequence: CASRPSGTGVYEQYF. The CDR3 bases are TGTGCCAGCAGACCCTCCGGGACAGGGGTCTACGAGCAGTACTTC.